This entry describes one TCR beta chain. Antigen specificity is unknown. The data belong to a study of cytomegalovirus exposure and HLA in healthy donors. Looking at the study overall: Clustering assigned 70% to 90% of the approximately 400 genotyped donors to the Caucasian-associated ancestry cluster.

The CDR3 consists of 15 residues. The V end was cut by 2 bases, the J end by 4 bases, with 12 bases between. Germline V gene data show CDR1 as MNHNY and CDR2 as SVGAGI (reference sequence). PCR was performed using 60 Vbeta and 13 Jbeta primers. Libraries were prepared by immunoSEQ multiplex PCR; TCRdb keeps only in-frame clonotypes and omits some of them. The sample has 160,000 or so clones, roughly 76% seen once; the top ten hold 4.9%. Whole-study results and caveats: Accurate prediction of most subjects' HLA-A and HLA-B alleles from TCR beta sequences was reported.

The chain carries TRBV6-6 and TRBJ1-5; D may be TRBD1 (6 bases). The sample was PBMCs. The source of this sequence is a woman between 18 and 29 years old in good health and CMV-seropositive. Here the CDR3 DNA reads TGTGCCAGCAGTTACGCGGACAGAGGAAATCAGCCCCAGCATTTT. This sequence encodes CASSYADRGNQPQHF.